The sequence of this T cell receptor (beta chain) was determined in a study of a mutant IDH1 vaccine in newly diagnosed glioma. On the study more broadly: Each patient was administered eight vaccinations, scheduled in weeks 1, 3, 5, 7, 11, 15, 19 and 23. Vaccine dosing followed radiotherapy by 4-6 weeks, or accompanied temozolomide cycles.

Specified time point: week 11, during vaccination. The investigators gave 300 ug of mutant IDH1 20-mer peptide in each vaccine dose, together with topical imiquimod. Some clones are missing from TCRdb's copy, which holds only in-frame ones; the method was immunoSEQ multiplex PCR. The top ten clones hold 5% to 7% of a sample with roughly 130,000 clones, just under 80% of them seen once. This CDR3 spans 16 amino acids. Germline V gives CDR1 MDHEN, CDR2 SYDVKM. The trim removed 2 bases at V and 8 bases at J, leaving 10 bases unmatched. Details on this clone: The antigen is undetermined.

The TCR sequence derives from a middle-aged man with glioma. Here the sequenced sample was PBMCs, taken from a glioma patient whose treatment included an IDH1 peptide vaccine. V gene TRBV28 combines with J gene TRBJ1-4, with 8 bases that match TRBD1. CDR3: CASSLPSGGPTEKLFF. The CDR3 DNA reads TGTGCCAGCAGTTTACCGTCAGGGGGCCCCACGGAAAAACTGTTTTTT.